The present T cell receptor (beta chain) was sequenced within a study of control samples from healthy donors and cancer patients. Trimming removed 1 base from V and 5 bases from J; junction bases left unmatched: 4. The CDR3 consists of 15 residues. Germline assignment: CDR1 SGHTA and CDR2 FQGNSA. Clones were sequenced by immunoSEQ multiplex PCR, and TCRdb holds only the in-frame ones, with some missing. Of about 170,000 clones detected, roughly nine tenths appear once; the ten largest clones hold approximately 1.4%. The sequence was obtained from a woman under 40 in good health. The specimen was blood. This chain uses TRBV7-2 with TRBJ2-2; TRBD2 agrees at 7 bases. CDR3 DNA: TGTGCCAGCAGCTTAGTTCGCGGGAGTACCGGGGAGCTGTTTTTT. Its protein product is CASSLVRGSTGELFF.